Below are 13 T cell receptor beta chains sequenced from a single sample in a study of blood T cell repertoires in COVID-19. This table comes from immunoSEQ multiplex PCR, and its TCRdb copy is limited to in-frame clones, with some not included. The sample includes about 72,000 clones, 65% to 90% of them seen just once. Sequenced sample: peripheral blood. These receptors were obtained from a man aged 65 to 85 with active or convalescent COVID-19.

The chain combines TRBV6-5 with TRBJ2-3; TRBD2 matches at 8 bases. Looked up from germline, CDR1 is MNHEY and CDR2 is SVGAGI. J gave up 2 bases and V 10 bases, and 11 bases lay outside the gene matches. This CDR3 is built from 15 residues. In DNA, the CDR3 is TGTGCCACCAAACGGGCGGGAGGCTCCACAGATACGCAGTATTTT. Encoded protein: CATKRAGGSTDTQYF.

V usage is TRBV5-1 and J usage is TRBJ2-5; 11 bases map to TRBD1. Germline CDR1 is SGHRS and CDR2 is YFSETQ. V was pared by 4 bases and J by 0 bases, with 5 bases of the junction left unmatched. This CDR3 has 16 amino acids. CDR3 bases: TGCGCCAGCAGCCCCGGGACAGGGGGGTACCAAGAGACCCAGTACTTC. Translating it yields CASSPGTGGYQETQYF.

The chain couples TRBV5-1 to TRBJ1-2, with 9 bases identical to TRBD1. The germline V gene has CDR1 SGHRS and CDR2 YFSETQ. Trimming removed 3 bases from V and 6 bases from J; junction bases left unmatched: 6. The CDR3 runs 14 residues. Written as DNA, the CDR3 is TGCGCCAGCAGCTCGACAGGGGGTACGGATGGCTACACCTTC. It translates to CASSSTGGTDGYTF.

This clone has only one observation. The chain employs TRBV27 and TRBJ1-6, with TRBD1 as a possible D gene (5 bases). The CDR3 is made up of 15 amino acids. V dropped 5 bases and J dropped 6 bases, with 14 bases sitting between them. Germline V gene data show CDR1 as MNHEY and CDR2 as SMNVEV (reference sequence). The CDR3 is CASSRAGPFNSPLHF. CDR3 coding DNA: TGTGCCAGCAGTCGAGCGGGACCGTTTAATTCACCCCTCCACTTT.

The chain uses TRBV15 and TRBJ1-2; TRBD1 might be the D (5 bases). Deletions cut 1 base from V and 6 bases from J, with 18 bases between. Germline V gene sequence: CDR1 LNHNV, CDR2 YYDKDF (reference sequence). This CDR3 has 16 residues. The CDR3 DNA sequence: TGTGCCACCAGCAGAGCAAACCCCTCGGCAGGGCATGGCTACACCTTC. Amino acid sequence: CATSRANPSAGHGYTF.

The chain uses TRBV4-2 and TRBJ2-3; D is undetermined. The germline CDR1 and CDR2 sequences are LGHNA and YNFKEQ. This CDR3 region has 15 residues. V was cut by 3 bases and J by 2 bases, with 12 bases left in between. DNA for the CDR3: TGTGCCAGCAGCCACGGCCGGAGCCACACAGATACGCAGTATTTT. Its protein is CASSHGRSHTDTQYF.

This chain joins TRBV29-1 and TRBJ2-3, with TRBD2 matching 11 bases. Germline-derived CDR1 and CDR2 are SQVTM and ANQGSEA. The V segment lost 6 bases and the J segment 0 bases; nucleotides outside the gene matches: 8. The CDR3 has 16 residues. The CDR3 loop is CSVLLWTSGSTDTQYF. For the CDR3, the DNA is TGCAGCGTCCTATTATGGACTAGCGGGAGCACAGATACGCAGTATTTT.

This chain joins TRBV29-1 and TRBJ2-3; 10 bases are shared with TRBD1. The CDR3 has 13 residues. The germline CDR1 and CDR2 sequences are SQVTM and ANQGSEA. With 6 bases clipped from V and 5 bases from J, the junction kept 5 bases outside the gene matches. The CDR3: CSVRQGAGDTQYF. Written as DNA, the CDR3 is TGCAGCGTACGACAGGGGGCGGGAGATACGCAGTATTTT.

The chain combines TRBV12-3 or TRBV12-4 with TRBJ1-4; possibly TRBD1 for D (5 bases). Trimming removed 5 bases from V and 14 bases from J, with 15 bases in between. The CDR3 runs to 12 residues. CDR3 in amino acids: CASSPGSRGLFF. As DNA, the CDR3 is TGTGCCAGCAGTCCGGGCTCTAGGGGTCTGTTTTTT.

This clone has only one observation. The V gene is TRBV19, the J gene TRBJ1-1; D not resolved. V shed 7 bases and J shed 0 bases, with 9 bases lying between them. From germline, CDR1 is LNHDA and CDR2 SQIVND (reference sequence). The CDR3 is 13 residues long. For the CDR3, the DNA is TGTGCCAGTACTGAGTCCTTGAACACTGAAGCTTTCTTT. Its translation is CASTESLNTEAFF.

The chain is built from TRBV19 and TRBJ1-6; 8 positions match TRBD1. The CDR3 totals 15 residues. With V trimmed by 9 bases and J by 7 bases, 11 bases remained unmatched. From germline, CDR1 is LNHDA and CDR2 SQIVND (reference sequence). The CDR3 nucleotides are TGTGCCAGCAGACAGTCGGGACAGGAGAATTCACCCCTCCACTTT. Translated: CASRQSGQENSPLHF. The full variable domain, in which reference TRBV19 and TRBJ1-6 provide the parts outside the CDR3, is DGGITQSPKYLFRKEGQNVTLSCEQNLNHDAMYWYRQDPGQGLRLIYYSQIVNDFQKGDIAEGYSVSREKKESFPLTVTSAQKNPTAFYLCASRQSGQENSPLHFGNGTRLTVT.

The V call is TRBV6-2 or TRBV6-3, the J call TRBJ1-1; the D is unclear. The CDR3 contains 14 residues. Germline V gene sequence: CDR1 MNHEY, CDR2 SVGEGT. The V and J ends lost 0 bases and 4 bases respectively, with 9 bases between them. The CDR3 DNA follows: TGTGCCAGCAGTTACTCGGAGGGTACCACTGAAGCTTTCTTT. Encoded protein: CASSYSEGTTEAFF.

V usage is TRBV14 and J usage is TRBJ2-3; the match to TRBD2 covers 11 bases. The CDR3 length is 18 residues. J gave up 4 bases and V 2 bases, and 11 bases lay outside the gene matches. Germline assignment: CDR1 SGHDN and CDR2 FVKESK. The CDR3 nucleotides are TGTGCCAGCAGCCAAAGGTCTAGCGGGAGGTCGGTTTCAGATACGCAGTATTTT. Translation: CASSQRSSGRSVSDTQYF.